The 9 T cell receptor beta chains reported below all come from one sample, sequenced in a study of response to subunit inactivated influenza vaccine. TCRdb itself ran the RT-PCR reads through MiXCR, one entry per CDR3 protein. The sample lists approximately 680,000 distinct CDR3 sequences; approximately 14% were seen once. The starting material was PBMCs from blood, obtained 11 to 12 days after vaccination. The receptor source for this set is a man between 50 and 59 years old who received an inactivated influenza vaccine.

This rearrangement joins TRBV11-2 to TRBJ2-3; 16 bases agree with TRBD2. The CDR3 extends over 18 amino acids. The trim removed 5 bases at V and 1 base at J, leaving 6 bases unmatched. Germline V CDR1 and CDR2: SGHAT, FQNNGV. The CDR3 region is CASSPGTSGGAGTDTQYF. In DNA, the CDR3 is TGTGCCAGCAGCCCCGGGACTAGCGGGGGGGCCGGCACAGATACGCAGTATTTT.

Of note for this clonotype: One junction end does not reproduce the germline sequence, and a read error may be involved. The rearrangement joins TRBV28 to TRBJ2-1, with D unclear. The CDR3 is made up of 13 amino acids. CDR1 is MDHEN and CDR2 is SYDVKM in the germline V gene. The CDR3 nucleotides read TGTGCCGGCAGTTTCCAGGTCTACAATGAGCAGTTCTTC. Amino acids: CAGSFQVYNEQFF.

There are many counts of this clonotype. The chain combines TRBV29-1 with TRBJ2-1, with TRBD2 identical over 8 bases. The CDR3 runs 15 residues. CDR1 and CDR2 (germline): SQVTM, ANQGSEA. J lost 8 bases, V lost 4 bases, and 13 bases had no gene match. Here the CDR3 DNA reads TGCAGCGTTGTTAGGCCCGGGACTAGGTCATATGAGCAGTTCTTC. This codes for CSVVRPGTRSYEQFF.

The chain joins TRBV4-3 to TRBJ2-7; TRBD2 is a possible D gene (6 bases). V gave up 0 bases and J gave up 3 bases, with 12 bases separating them. The CDR3 has 15 residues. The germline gives CDR1 LGHNA, CDR2 YSLEER. The CDR3 reads CASSQDAYGSYEQYF. The CDR3 nucleotides are TGCGCCAGCAGCCAAGATGCGTACGGGAGCTACGAGCAGTACTTC.

V and J are TRBV20-1 and TRBJ2-5, with a possible D match to TRBD1 (6 bases). V shed 1 base and J shed 4 bases, with 13 bases lying between them. The CDR3 totals 14 residues. Germline loops: CDR1 DFQATT, CDR2 SNEGSKA (reference sequence). CDR3 in amino acids: CSARAGARGETQYF. The CDR3 DNA is TGCAGTGCTAGAGCTGGGGCCAGGGGAGAGACCCAGTACTTC.

The chain has TRBV3-1 and TRBJ2-1, with a tentative D call TRBD2 (5 bases). The germline V gene has CDR1 LGHDT and CDR2 YNNKEL (reference sequence). The CDR3 covers 18 residues. The germline V and J ends were trimmed by 1 base and 0 bases, with 16 bases remaining between them. In DNA form, the CDR3 reads TGTGCCAGCAGCCAAGTATTGGAGCGGAGGCTCTCCTACAATGAGCAGTTCTTC. This gives the protein CASSQVLERRLSYNEQFF.

This clonotype was recorded many times. The chain combines TRBV5-1 with TRBJ2-3, with D perhaps matching TRBD1 or TRBD2 (5 bases each). CDR3 length equals 16 residues. Trimming removed 4 bases from V and 1 base from J, with 16 bases in between. Germline lookup yields CDR1 SGHRS and CDR2 YFSETQ. The CDR3 nucleotides are TGCGCCAGCAGCCCGTTAGGGGACCAGCGCACAGATACGCAGTATTTT. Its protein is CASSPLGDQRTDTQYF.

This sequence joins TRBV20-1 and TRBJ2-3; D not certain. The germline gives CDR1 DFQATT, CDR2 SNEGSKA (reference sequence). The CDR3 sequence is 14 residues long. The ends were cut back, 0 bases at V and 0 bases at J, with 7 bases in the middle. The CDR3 coding sequence is TGCAGTGCTAGAGACCCCAGGAGCACAGATACGCAGTATTTT. This sequence encodes CSARDPRSTDTQYF.

This clonotype has just one count. The chain recombines TRBV12-3 or TRBV12-4 with TRBJ2-1; TRBD2 matches at 11 bases. V lost 6 bases, J lost 0 bases, and 13 bases stayed unmatched. This CDR3 spans 19 amino acids. The CDR3: CASRRRGLAASPSYNEQFF. The CDR3 bases are TGTGCCAGCAGAAGGAGGGGACTAGCGGCCAGTCCCTCCTACAATGAGCAGTTCTTC.